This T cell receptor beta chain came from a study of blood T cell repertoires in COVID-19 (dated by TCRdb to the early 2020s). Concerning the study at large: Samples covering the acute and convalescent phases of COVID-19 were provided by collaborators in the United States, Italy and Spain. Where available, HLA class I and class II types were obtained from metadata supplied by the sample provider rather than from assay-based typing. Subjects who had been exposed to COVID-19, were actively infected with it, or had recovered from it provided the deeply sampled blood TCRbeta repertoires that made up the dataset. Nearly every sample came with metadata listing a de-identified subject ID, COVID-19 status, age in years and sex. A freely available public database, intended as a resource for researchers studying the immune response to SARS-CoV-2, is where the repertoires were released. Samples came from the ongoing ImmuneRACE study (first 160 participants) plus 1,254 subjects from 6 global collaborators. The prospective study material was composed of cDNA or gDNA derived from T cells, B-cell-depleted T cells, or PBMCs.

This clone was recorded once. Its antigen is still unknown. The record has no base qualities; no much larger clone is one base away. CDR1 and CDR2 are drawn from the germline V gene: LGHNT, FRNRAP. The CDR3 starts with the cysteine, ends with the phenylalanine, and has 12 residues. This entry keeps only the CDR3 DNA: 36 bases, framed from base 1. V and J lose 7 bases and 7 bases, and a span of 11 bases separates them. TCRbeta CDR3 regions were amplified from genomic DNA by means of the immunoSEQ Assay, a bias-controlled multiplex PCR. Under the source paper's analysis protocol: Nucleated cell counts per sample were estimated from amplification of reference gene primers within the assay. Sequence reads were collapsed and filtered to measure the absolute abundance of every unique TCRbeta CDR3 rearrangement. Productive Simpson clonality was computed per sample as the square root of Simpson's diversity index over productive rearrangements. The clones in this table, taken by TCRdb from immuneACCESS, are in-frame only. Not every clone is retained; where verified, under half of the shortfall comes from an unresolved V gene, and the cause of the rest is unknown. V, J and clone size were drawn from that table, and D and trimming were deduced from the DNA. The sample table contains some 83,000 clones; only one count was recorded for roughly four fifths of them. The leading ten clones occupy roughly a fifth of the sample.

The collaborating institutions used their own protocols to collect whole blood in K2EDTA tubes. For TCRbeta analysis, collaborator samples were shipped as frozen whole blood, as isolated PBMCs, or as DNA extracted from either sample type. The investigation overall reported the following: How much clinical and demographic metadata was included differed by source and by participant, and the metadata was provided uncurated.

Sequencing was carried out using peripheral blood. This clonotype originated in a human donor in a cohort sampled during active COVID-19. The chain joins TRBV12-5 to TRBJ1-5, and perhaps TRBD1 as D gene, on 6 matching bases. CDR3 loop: CASAIRGQPQHF. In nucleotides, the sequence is TGTGCTAGTGCCATCAGGGGACAGCCCCAGCATTTT. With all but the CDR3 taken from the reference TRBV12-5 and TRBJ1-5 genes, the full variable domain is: DARVTQTPRHKVTEMGQEVTMRCQPILGHNTVFWYRQTMMQGLELLAYFRNRAPLDDSGMPKDRFSAEMPDATLATLKIQPSEPRDSAVYFCASAIRGQPQHFGDGTRLSIL.